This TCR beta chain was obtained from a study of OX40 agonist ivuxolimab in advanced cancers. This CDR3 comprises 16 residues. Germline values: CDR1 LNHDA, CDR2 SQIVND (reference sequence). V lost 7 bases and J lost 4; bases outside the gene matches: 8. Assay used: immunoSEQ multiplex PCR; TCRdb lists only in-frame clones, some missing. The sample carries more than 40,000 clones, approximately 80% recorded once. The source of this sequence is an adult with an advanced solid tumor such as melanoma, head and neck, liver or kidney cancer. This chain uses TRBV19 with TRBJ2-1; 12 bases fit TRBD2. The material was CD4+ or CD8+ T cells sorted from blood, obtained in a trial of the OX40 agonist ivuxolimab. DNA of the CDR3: TGTGCCAGTACCTCACTAGCGGGGGGCCGGTACAATGAGCAGTTCTTC. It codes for CASTSLAGGRYNEQFF.